Below are 2 T cell receptor beta chains sequenced from a single sample in a study of control samples from healthy donors and cancer patients. Produced via immunoSEQ multiplex PCR; TCRdb's table is partial and in-frame only. The profile shows 140,000 to 150,000 clones, approximately 92% of them singletons. Sequencing was carried out using blood. These receptor sequences come from a man aged 25 to 45 in good health.

The chain uses TRBV2 and TRBJ2-7, with D possibly TRBD2 on 6 matching bases. Germline-derived CDR1 and CDR2 are SNHLY and FYNNEI. The CDR3 has 14 residues. V was trimmed by 4 bases and J by 2 bases, leaving 12 bases between them. The CDR3 nucleotides read TGTGCCAGCAGTGTGGAGGGACCGACCTACGAGCAGTACTTC. This gives the protein CASSVEGPTYEQYF.

This clone was detected only once. The chain has TRBV6-5 and TRBJ1-2; weak D call: TRBD1 (6 bases). Trimming took off 6 bases at V and 5 bases at J, with 16 bases between the two ends. Germline loops: CDR1 MNHEY, CDR2 SVGAGI. The CDR3 extends over 14 amino acids. CDR3 loop: CASRETGSLYGYTF. The CDR3 nucleotides are TGTGCCAGCAGGGAGACAGGCTCTCTGTATGGCTACACCTTC.